Each of the 21 T cell receptor beta chains below was sequenced from the same sample in a study of early T cells in non-severe SARS-CoV-2 infection. TCRdb analysed the 5' RACE reads with MiXCR anew, one entry per CDR3 protein. The sample contains some 77,000 distinct CDR3 sequences, 5% of which appear only once. This sample comprised whole blood, obtained at baseline. These receptors all come from an adult who was a healthcare worker with PCR-confirmed SARS-CoV-2 infection or an uninfected control (not recorded which).

In this sample, this clonotype turned up many times. This rearrangement joins TRBV20-1 to TRBJ2-3, with 10 bases identical to TRBD1. V was pared by 0 bases and J by 5 bases, with 5 bases of the junction left unmatched. Germline values: CDR1 DFQATT, CDR2 SNEGSKA (reference sequence). The CDR3 spans 15 residues. CDR3 region: CSARDDRGPRDTQYF. The CDR3 DNA follows: TGCAGTGCTAGAGACGACAGGGGGCCAAGAGATACGCAGTATTTT.

This clonotype occurred many times. The CDR3 region is CASSSPRQGANEKLFF. The CDR3 coding sequence is TGTGCCAGCAGCTCCCCCCGACAGGGTGCTAATGAAAAACTGTTTTTT. This chain connects TRBV5-6 to TRBJ1-4, with 7 nucleotides matching TRBD1. The CDR3 totals 16 residues. The germline V gene has CDR1 SGHDT and CDR2 YYEEEE. The ends lost 3 bases at V and 3 bases at J; junction bases unmatched: 8. The complete variable domain, with remaining parts taken from reference TRBV5-6 and TRBJ1-4, reads DAGVTQSPTHLIKTRGQQVTLRCSPKSGHDTVSWYQQALGQGPQFIFQYYEEEERQRGNFPDRFSGHQFPNYSSELNVNALLLGDSALYLCASSSPRQGANEKLFFGSGTQLSVL.

This clonotype was seen repeatedly, ten times or more. The CDR3 loop is CSAGRGDRALNEKLFF. The CDR3 DNA follows: TGCAGTGCTGGGCGAGGCGACAGGGCCCTTAATGAAAAACTGTTTTTT. This chain links TRBV20-1 with TRBJ1-4, with TRBD1 matching over 7 bases. The CDR3 contains 16 residues. The V and J ends lost 5 bases and 4 bases, in that order; junction bases with no gene match: 13. The germline CDR1 and CDR2 sequences are DFQATT and SNEGSKA (reference sequence).

This clonotype was observed many times. This sequence joins TRBV29-1 and TRBJ1-2; D remains ambiguous. Germline CDR1 and CDR2: SQVTM and ANQGSEA. The CDR3 consists of 11 residues. Trimming removed 5 bases at V and 6 bases at J, with 10 bases between. CDR3 in DNA: TGCAGCGTTAAAGGAGACCATGGCTACACCTTC. This translates into CSVKGDHGYTF.

This clonotype showed up just a few times. This sequence joins TRBV6-5 and TRBJ1-4; D is unclear. CDR1 MNHEY and CDR2 SVGAGI come from the germline V gene. The CDR3 loop spans 14 amino acids. V was clipped by 0 bases and J by 7 bases, with 9 bases between them. This CDR3 reads CASSYSTGSEKLFF. For the CDR3, the DNA is TGTGCCAGCAGTTACTCGACTGGGAGTGAAAAACTGTTTTTT.

This clonotype was seen at least ten times. The V and J genes are TRBV5-1 and TRBJ2-5; TRBD1 matches 9 bases. J lost 2 bases, V lost 7 bases, and 9 bases had no gene match. CDR1 is SGHRS and CDR2 is YFSETQ in the germline V gene. The CDR3 extends over 15 amino acids. In nucleotides, the CDR3 is TGCGCCAGCCGATTGGGGGGACAGGGACAAGAGACCCAGTACTTC. It encodes CASRLGGQGQETQYF.

The chain recombines TRBV7-2 with TRBJ2-2; D perhaps matches TRBD1 (6 bases). The CDR3 sequence is 16 residues long. The germline CDR1 and CDR2 sequences are SGHTA and FQGNSA. Trimming removed 5 bases at V and 2 bases at J, with 15 bases between. The CDR3: CASSPLGGLNTGELFF. The CDR3 nucleotides are TGTGCCAGCAGCCCCCTAGGGGGTCTTAACACCGGGGAGCTGTTTTTT.

There are many counts of this clonotype. The genes are TRBV7-9 and TRBJ2-1; 10 nucleotides agree with TRBD2. Germline loops: CDR1 SEHNR, CDR2 FQNEAQ (reference sequence). Germline trimming cut 2 bases from V and 9 bases from J; bases unmatched to any gene: 7. The CDR3 runs to 15 residues. Here the CDR3 reads CASSLNLAGVSEQFF. The CDR3 region has the DNA TGTGCCAGCAGCTTAAATCTAGCGGGAGTGAGTGAGCAGTTCTTC.

This clonotype turned up a few times. The V and J genes are TRBV3-1 and TRBJ2-6; D is uncertain. Per the germline V gene, CDR1 is LGHDT and CDR2 is YNNKEL (reference sequence). The V and J ends lost 2 bases and 3 bases respectively, with 8 bases between them. The CDR3 totals 15 residues. The CDR3 protein is CASSQTISGANVLTF. DNA of the CDR3: TGTGCCAGCAGCCAAACCATCAGTGGGGCCAACGTCCTGACTTTC.

The chain joins TRBV7-2 to TRBJ2-1; 9 nucleotides align to TRBD2. The length of the CDR3 is 15 residues. The ends lost 5 bases at V and 4 bases at J; junction bases unmatched: 6. The V gene's germline CDR1 is SGHTA and CDR2 FQGNSA. The DNA of the CDR3 is TGTGCCAGCAGCGTGACTAGCGGACCTTACAATGAGCAGTTCTTC. Its translation: CASSVTSGPYNEQFF.

This clonotype was counted only a few times. The chain links TRBV5-1 to TRBJ2-5; 10 positions match TRBD1. The germline gives CDR1 SGHRS, CDR2 YFSETQ. The CDR3 consists of 15 residues. Losses at the gene ends were 3 bases for V and 7 bases for J; bases not matched to a gene: 9. The CDR3 DNA sequence: TGCGCCAGCAGCTCGAAGACAGGGGGCGATGGGACCCAGTACTTC. It encodes CASSSKTGGDGTQYF. The whole variable domain, filled in from reference TRBV5-1 and TRBJ2-5, reads KAGVTQTPRYLIKTRGQQVTLSCSPISGHRSVSWYQQTPGQGLQFLFEYFSETQRNKGNFPGRFSGRQFSNSRSEMNVSTLELGDSALYLCASSSKTGGDGTQYFGPGTRLLVL.

This clonotype showed up just a few times. The chain uses TRBV5-5 and TRBJ2-7; D is undetermined. The CDR3 spans 14 residues. From germline, CDR1 is SGHKS and CDR2 YYEKEE (reference sequence). Trimming took 0 bases from V and 0 from J, leaving 7 bases between them. The DNA for the CDR3 is TGTGCCAGCAGCTTGGCCTACGGCTCCTACGAGCAGTACTTC. This sequence encodes CASSLAYGSYEQYF.

Only a few counts were recorded for this clonotype. This sequence joins TRBV4-2 and TRBJ2-1, with a tentative D call TRBD2 (5 bases). The germline V and J ends were trimmed by 0 bases and 8 bases, with 11 bases remaining between them. The CDR3 covers 14 residues. Germline V gene sequence: CDR1 LGHNA, CDR2 YNFKEQ. Written as DNA, the CDR3 is TGTGCCAGCAGCCAAGAACCGGGGATGGATGAGCAGTTCTTC. The encoded protein is CASSQEPGMDEQFF.

This clonotype was found a few times. V is TRBV10-1 and J is TRBJ2-5, with D unclear. This CDR3 has 13 amino acids. V was shortened by 3 bases and J by 2 bases, with 7 bases between the two germline ends. Looked up from germline, CDR1 is WNHNN and CDR2 is SYGVQD (reference sequence). CDR3 coding DNA: TGCGCCAGCAGTGAAAGGAAACAAGAGACCCAGTACTTC. It specifies CASSERKQETQYF.

The rearrangement links TRBV3-1 to TRBJ2-2; the D gene is possibly TRBD1 (6 bases). Per germline, CDR1 LGHDT and CDR2 YNNKEL (reference sequence). Trimming pared 10 bases from V and 2 bases from J, leaving 11 bases between. The CDR3 runs 13 residues. The CDR3 loop is CATQGPNTGELFF. In DNA form, the CDR3 reads TGTGCCACCCAGGGGCCAAACACCGGGGAGCTGTTTTTT.

This clonotype was detected a few times. The genes are TRBV28 and TRBJ1-3; no definite D call. The V gene's germline CDR1 is MDHEN and CDR2 SYDVKM. Deletions cut 4 bases from V and 7 bases from J, with 11 bases between. The CDR3 has 13 residues. The CDR3 reads CASSSYIGNTIYF. In nucleotides, the CDR3 is TGTGCCAGCAGTTCCTATATAGGTAACACCATATATTTT.

The V call is TRBV20-1, the J call TRBJ2-1; D might be TRBD2 (5 bases). Germline V gene data show CDR1 as DFQATT and CDR2 as SNEGSKA (reference sequence). The CDR3 consists of 14 residues. V dropped 0 bases and J dropped 4 bases, with 10 bases sitting between them. CDR3 protein: CSARDALGYNEQFF. Written as DNA, the CDR3 is TGCAGTGCTAGAGACGCACTAGGTTACAATGAGCAGTTCTTC.

In this sample, this clonotype turned up many times. V gene TRBV20-1 combines with J gene TRBJ2-1; D uncertain. The germline CDR1 and CDR2 sequences are DFQATT and SNEGSKA (reference sequence). V dropped 5 bases and J dropped 5 bases, with 7 bases sitting between them. CDR3 size: 11 residues. The CDR3 spells CSASGNNEQFF. The DNA of the CDR3 is TGCAGTGCTTCTGGGAACAATGAGCAGTTCTTC.

The rearrangement uses TRBV7-2 and TRBJ1-1; D call uncertain. The V gene lost 6 bases and the J gene lost 6 bases, with 11 bases spanning the gap. There are 12 residues in the CDR3. Germline CDR1 reads SGHTA; CDR2 reads FQGNSA. The CDR3 sequence: CASRPLVAEAFF. DNA of the CDR3: TGTGCCAGCAGGCCCCTGGTTGCTGAAGCTTTCTTT.

A remark on this clonotype: A single base separates this from a much larger clone, so it may be a read error. The CDR3 loop reads CASTLAGASYEQYF. DNA of the CDR3: TGCGCCAGCACCCTAGCGGGCGCCTCTTACGAGCAGTACTTC. V usage is TRBV5-1 and J usage is TRBJ2-7; 8 bases agree with TRBD2. Per the germline V gene, CDR1 is SGHRS and CDR2 is YFSETQ. This CDR3 has 14 amino acids. Trimming removed 6 bases from V and 4 bases from J; junction bases left unmatched: 9. Filled out from reference TRBV5-1 and TRBJ2-7, the complete variable domain reads KAGVTQTPRYLIKTRGQQVTLSCSPISGHRSVSWYQQTPGQGLQFLFEYFSETQRNKGNFPGRFSGRQFSNSRSEMNVSTLELGDSALYLCASTLAGASYEQYFGPGTRLTVT.

Many counts were recorded for this clonotype. The chain links TRBV5-1 to TRBJ2-7; D unresolved. CDR3 size: 13 residues. The V gene lost 0 bases and the J gene lost 2 bases, with 6 bases spanning the gap. Germline CDR1 reads SGHRS; CDR2 reads YFSETQ. CDR3 sequence: CASSLGRTYEQYF. In nucleotides, the CDR3 is TGCGCCAGCAGCTTGGGACGGACCTACGAGCAGTACTTC.